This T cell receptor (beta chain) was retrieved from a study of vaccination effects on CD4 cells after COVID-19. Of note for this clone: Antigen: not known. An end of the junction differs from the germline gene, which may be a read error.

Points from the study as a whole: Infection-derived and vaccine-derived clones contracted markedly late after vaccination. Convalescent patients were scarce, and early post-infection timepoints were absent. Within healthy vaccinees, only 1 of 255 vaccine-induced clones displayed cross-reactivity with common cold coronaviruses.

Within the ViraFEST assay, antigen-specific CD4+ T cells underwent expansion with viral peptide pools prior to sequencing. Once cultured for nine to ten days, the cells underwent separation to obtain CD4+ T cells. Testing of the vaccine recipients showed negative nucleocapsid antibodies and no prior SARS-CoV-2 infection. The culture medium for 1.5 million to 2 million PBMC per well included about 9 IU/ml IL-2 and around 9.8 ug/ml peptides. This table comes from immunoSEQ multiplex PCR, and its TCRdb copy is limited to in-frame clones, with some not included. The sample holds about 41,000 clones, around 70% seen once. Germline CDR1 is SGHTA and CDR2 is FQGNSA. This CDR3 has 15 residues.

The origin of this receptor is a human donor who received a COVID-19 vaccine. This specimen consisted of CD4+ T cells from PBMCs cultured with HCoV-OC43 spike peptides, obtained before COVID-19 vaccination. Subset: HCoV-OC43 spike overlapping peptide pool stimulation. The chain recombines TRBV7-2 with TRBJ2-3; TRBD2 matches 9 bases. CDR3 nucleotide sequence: TGTGCCAGCAGCCTAGCGGGAACCGCCACAGATACGCAGTATTTT. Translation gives CASSLAGTATDTQYF.